This T cell receptor beta chain was identified in a study of CD8 T cells in ankylosing spondylitis. General study results and limits: Disease-associated clonotypes exhibited CD8+ identity and were relatively infrequent in peripheral blood. It appeared that ankylosing spondylitis blood was characterized by a TCR beta motif of about eight highly homologous variants.

This clonotype was counted many times. No antigen is known for it. Quantitative 5'-RACE was performed with molecular barcodes, and it yielded the TCR beta libraries. Each CDR3 protein gets one entry after TCRdb re-called the 5' RACE reads with MiXCR. The table shows about 200,000 distinct CDR3 sequences, with about 7% occurring only once. The CDR3 runs to 18 residues. V trimming: 4 bases; J trimming: 3 bases; junction bases outside the gene matches: 17. CDR1 is SGHKS, CDR2 YYEKEE, per germline (reference sequence). The sequenced sample consisted of blood, either unsorted or a sorted T cell fraction (not recorded which). This sequence was found in a male donor with ankylosing spondylitis. The gene calls are TRBV5-5 and TRBJ1-1, with 8 positions matching TRBD1. The CDR3 region is CASSVFGGTGYRYTEAFF. CDR3 nucleotide sequence: TGTGCCAGCAGCGTCTTTGGGGGGACAGGCTACCGTTACACTGAAGCTTTCTTT.